This T cell receptor beta chain stems from a study of blood T cell repertoires in COVID-19. V lost 0 bases to trimming and J lost 0 bases, with 9 bases between them. The CDR3 has 16 amino acids. Germline-derived CDR1 and CDR2 are WSHSY and SAAADI. Enrollees, about 18 to 89 years old, lived in 24 US areas. Cohort assignment relied on participant-reported clinical history. Per the study methods: Scientists estimated how many nucleated cells there were by amplifying reference gene primers. The table came from immunoSEQ multiplex PCR; TCRdb's copy has only in-frame clones and leaves some out. From that table come the V and J calls and clone size; the DNA was used to work out D and trimming. The sample yields about 200,000 clones, about 87% seen once.

The rearrangement uses TRBV10-2 and TRBJ2-1; no definite D call. The sample was PBMCs or T cells enriched from blood (not recorded which). This sequence originates from a man younger than 40 who had recovered from COVID-19. The CDR3 sequence: CASSESPEYSYNEQFF. CDR3 nucleotide sequence: TGCGCCAGCAGTGAGTCCCCCGAGTACTCCTACAATGAGCAGTTCTTC.